The text below deals with one T cell receptor (beta chain). The antigen is not known. The junction shows a germline mismatch at one end, possibly a read error. Method: immunoSEQ multiplex PCR; TCRdb's copy keeps in-frame clones and lacks some. The sample contains around 100,000 clones, about 86% of which appear only once. This specimen belongs to a study of OX40 agonist ivuxolimab in advanced cancers. The wider study: Partial responses, seen in three patients, involved one hepatocellular carcinoma and two cutaneous melanomas. The study's findings and limits: The 0.1-3.0 mg/kg partial responders had among the lowest clonal expansion. More expanded clones were found, on average, in CD8+ than in CD4+ T cells.

Germline V gives CDR1 SGHNT, CDR2 YYREEE (reference sequence). CDR3 length: 15 amino acids. The rearrangement links TRBV5-4 to TRBJ2-7; 7 positions match TRBD1. The TCR sequence derives from an adult with an advanced solid tumor such as melanoma, head and neck, liver or kidney cancer. Sequencing was performed on CD4+ or CD8+ T cells sorted from blood, taken in a trial of the OX40 agonist ivuxolimab. CDR3 sequence reads: CASSLGGTVLYEQYF. In DNA form, the CDR3 reads TGTGCCAGCAGTTTGGGTGGGACAGTCCTCTACGAGCAGTACTTC. The whole variable domain, filled in from reference TRBV5-4 and TRBJ2-7, reads ETGVTQSPTHLIKTRGQQVTLRCSSQSGHNTVSWYQQALGQGPQFIFQYYREEENGRGNFPPRFSGLQFPNYSSELNVNALELDDSALYLCASSLGGTVLYEQYFGPGTRLTVT.